Reported below is one TCR beta chain. TCRdb reanalyzed the 5' RACE reads and collapses them to one entry per CDR3 protein, without DNA. This listing includes roughly 350,000 distinct CDR3 sequences. This sample stems from a study of T cells expressing NK-cell markers. The CDR3 totals 12 residues. The germline gives CDR1 MNHNS, CDR2 SASEGT. The receptor's source is a man aged 18-70 years in good health. The sample comprised blood T cells: a sorted CD56 or NKG2C T cell subset, CD4+ or CD8+ T cells, or bulk PBMC T cells (not recorded which). V is TRBV6-1 and J is TRBJ2-7. CDR3 loop: CASSEVAASRYF.